The sequence of this TCR beta chain was determined in a study of T cell responses to AZD1222 COVID-19 vaccine. Overall study findings and caveats: Seropositive at baseline were only a handful of AZD1222 recipients. Two AZD1222 doses significantly raised spike-specific TCR breadth and depth over controls.

With regard to this clone: Its antigen is unidentified.

The table came from immunoSEQ multiplex PCR; TCRdb's copy has only in-frame clones and leaves some out. The sample records around 120,000 clones, 87% being singletons. In germline, CDR1 is SGHTA, CDR2 FQGNSA. V lost 5 bases, J lost 0 bases, and 8 bases lay in between. This CDR3 has 14 residues. The V gene is TRBV7-2, the J gene TRBJ1-3, with unresolved D. The sample in question was peripheral blood, obtained 28 days after the second AZD1222 dose. The TCR was taken from an adult who received the AZD1222 COVID-19 vaccine. The CDR3 region has the DNA TGTGCCAGCAGCACGGTCGGCTCTGGAAACACCATATATTTT. Its translation: CASSTVGSGNTIYF.